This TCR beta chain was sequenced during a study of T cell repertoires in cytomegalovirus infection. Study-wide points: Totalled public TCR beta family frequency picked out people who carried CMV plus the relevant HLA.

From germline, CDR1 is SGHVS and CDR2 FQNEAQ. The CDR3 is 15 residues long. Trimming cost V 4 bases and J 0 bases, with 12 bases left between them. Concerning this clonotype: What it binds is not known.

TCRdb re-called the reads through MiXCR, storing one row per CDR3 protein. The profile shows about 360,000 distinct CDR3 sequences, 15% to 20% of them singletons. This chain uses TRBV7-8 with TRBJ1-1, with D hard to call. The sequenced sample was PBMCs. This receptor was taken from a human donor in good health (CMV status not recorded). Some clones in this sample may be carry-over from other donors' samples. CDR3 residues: CASSSSPIMNTEAFF. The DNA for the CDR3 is TGTGCCAGCAGCTCCTCTCCCATAATGAACACTGAAGCTTTCTTT.